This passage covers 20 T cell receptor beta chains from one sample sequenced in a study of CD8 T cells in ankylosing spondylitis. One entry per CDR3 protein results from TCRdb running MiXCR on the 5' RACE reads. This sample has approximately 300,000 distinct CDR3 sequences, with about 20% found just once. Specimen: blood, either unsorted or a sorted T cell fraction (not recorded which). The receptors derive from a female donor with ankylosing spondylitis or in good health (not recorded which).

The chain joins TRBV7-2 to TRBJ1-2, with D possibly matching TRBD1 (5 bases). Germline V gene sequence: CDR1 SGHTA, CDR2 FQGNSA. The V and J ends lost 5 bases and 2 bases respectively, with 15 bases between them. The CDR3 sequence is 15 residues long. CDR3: CASSPRWGNNYGYTF. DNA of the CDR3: TGTGCCAGCAGCCCTCGCTGGGGCAACAACTATGGCTACACCTTC.

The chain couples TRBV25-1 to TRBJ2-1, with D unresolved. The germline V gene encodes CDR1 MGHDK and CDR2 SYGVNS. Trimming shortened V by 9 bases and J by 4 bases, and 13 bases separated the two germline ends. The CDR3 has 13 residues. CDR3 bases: TGTGCCAGTTCCGCTACAGTTTACAATGAGCAGTTCTTC. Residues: CASSATVYNEQFF.

The CDR3 sequence: CASRSFWDGYTF. CDR3 DNA: TGTGCCAGCCGATCGTTCTGGGATGGCTACACCTTC. J is TRBJ1-2 and V is TRBV18; no clear D. The CDR3 sequence is 12 residues long. V was trimmed by 8 bases and J by 6 bases, leaving 13 bases between them. Germline-derived CDR1 and CDR2 are KGHSH and LQKENI.

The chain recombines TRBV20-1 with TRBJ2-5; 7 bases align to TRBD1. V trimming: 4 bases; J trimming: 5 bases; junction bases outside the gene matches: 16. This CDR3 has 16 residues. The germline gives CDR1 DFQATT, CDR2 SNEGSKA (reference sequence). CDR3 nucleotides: TGCAGTGCTACCTCGGTCAGGGCGCCAGGGGGTGAGACCCAGTACTTC. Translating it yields CSATSVRAPGGETQYF.

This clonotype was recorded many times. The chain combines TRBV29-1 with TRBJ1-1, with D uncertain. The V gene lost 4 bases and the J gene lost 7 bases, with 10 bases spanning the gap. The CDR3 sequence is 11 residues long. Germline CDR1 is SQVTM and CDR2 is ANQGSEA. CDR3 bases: TGCAGCGTTGTAAGACCCCTTGAAGCTTTCTTT. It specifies CSVVRPLEAFF.

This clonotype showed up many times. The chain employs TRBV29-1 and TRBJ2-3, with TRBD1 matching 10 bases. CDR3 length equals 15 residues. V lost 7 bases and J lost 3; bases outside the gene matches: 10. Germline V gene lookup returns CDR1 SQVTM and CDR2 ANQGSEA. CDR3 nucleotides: TGCAGCGCCGGAATAAGACAGGGGGCAACAGATACGCAGTATTTT. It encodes CSAGIRQGATDTQYF.

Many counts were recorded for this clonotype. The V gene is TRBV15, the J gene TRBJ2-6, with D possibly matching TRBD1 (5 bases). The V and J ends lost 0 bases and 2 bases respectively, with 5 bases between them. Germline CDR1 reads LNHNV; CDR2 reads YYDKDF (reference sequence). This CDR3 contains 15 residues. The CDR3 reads CATSRDRAGANVLTF. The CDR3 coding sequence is TGTGCCACCAGCAGAGACAGGGCTGGGGCCAACGTCCTGACTTTC. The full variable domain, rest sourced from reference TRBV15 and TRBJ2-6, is DAMVIQNPRYQVTQFGKPVTLSCSQTLNHNVMYWYQQKSSQAPKLLFHYYDKDFNNEADTPDNFQSRRPNTSFCFLDIRSPGLGDTAMYLCATSRDRAGANVLTFGAGSRLTVL.

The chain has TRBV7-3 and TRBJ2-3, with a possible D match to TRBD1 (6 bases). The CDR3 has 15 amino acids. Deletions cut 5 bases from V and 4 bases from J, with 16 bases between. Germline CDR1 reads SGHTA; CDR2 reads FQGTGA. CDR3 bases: TGTGCCAGCAGCGCGCAGGGGTTGGGCGCAGATACGCAGTATTTT. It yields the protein CASSAQGLGADTQYF.

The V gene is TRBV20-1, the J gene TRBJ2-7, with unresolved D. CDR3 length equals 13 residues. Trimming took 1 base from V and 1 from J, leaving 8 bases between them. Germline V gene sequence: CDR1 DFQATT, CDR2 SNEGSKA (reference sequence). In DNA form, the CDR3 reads TGCAGTGCTAGAGCCCCGGGTTCCTACGAGCAGTACTTC. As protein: CSARAPGSYEQYF.

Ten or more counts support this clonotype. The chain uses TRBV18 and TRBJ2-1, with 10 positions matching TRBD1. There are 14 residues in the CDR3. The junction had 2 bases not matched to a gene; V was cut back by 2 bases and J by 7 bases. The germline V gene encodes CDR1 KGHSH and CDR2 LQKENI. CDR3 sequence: CASSPGTGVNEQFF. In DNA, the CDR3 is TGTGCCAGCTCACCAGGGACAGGGGTAAATGAGCAGTTCTTC. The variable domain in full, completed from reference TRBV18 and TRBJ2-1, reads NAGVMQNPRHLVRRRGQEARLRCSPMKGHSHVYWYRQLPEEGLKFMVYLQKENIIDESGMPKERFSAEFPKEGPSILRIQQVVRGDSAAYFCASSPGTGVNEQFFGPGTRLTVL.

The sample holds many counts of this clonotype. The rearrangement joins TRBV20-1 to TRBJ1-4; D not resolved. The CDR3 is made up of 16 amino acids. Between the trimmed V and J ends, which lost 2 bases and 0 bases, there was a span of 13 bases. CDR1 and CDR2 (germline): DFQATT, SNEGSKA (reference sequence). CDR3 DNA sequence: TGCAGTGCTAGAAACCCCTTGACAACAACTAATGAAAAACTGTTTTTT. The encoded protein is CSARNPLTTTNEKLFF.

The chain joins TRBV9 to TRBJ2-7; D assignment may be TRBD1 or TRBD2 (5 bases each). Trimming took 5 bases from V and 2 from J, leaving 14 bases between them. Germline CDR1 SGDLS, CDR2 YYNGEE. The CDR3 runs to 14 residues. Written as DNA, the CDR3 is TGTGCCAGCAGTCGGGGCCGGTCAGCCTACGAGCAGTACTTC. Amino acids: CASSRGRSAYEQYF.

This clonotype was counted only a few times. CDR3 region: CSARATGTGKLQPQHF. The DNA for the CDR3 is TGCAGTGCTAGGGCAACCGGGACAGGGAAACTGCAGCCCCAGCATTTT. The V gene is TRBV20-1, the J gene TRBJ1-5; TRBD1 matches 9 bases. CDR1 and CDR2 (germline): DFQATT, SNEGSKA (reference sequence). With 3 bases clipped from V and 7 bases from J, the junction kept 13 bases outside the gene matches. The CDR3 totals 16 residues.

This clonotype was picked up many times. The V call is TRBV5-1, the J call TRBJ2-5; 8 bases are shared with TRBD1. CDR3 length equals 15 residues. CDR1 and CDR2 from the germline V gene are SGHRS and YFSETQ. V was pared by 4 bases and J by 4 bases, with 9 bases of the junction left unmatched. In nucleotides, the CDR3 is TGCGCCAGCAGCCCGGAGGGGACAGGAGGAGAGACCCAGTACTTC. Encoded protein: CASSPEGTGGETQYF.

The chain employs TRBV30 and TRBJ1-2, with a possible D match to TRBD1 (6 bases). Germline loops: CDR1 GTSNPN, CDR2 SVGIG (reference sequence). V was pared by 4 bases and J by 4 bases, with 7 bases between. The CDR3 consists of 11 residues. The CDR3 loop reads CAWNRVYGYTF. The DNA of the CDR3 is TGTGCCTGGAACAGGGTCTATGGCTACACCTTC. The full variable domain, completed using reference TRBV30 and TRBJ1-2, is SQTIHQWPATLVQPVGSPLSLECTVEGTSNPNLYWYRQAAGRGLQLLFYSVGIGQISSEVPQNLSASRPQDRQFILSSKKLLLSDSGFYLCAWNRVYGYTFGSGTRLTVV.

Here the CDR3 DNA reads TGTGCCAGCAGCTTGCTCCCCCAGAGGAACACTGAAGCTTTCTTT. Its translation: CASSLLPQRNTEAFF. The V gene is TRBV5-6, the J gene TRBJ1-1; D is uncertain. The V gene's germline CDR1 is SGHDT and CDR2 YYEEEE. The CDR3 has 15 residues. The ends were cut back, 1 base at V and 1 base at J, with 11 bases in the middle.

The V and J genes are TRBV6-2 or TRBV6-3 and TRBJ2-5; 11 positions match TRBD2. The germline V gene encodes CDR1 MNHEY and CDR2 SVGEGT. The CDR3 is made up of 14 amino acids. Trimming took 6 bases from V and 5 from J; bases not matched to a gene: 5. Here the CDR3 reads CASRRTSGSETQYF. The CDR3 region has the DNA TGTGCCAGCAGACGAACTAGCGGGAGTGAGACCCAGTACTTC.

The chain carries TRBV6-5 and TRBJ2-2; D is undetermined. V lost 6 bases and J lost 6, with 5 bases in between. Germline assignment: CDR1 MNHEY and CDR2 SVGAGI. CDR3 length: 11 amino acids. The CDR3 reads CASRSAGELFF. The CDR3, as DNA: TGTGCCAGCAGGAGTGCCGGGGAGCTGTTTTTT.

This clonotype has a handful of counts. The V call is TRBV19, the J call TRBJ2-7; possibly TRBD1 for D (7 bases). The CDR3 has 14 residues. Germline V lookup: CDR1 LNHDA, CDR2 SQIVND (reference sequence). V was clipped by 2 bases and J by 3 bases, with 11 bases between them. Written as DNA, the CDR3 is TGTGCCAGTAGTATATCAGGGGGACTCTACGAGCAGTACTTC. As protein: CASSISGGLYEQYF.

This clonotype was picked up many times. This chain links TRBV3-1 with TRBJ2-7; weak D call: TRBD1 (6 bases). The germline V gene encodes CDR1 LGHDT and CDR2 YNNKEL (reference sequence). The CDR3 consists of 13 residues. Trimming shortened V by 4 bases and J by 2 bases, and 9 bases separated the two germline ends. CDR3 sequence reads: CASSLRQAYEQYF. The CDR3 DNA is TGTGCCAGCAGCCTGCGACAGGCCTACGAGCAGTACTTC.